This T cell receptor beta chain emerged from a study of shared clonotypes between healthy human individuals. Across the study: Per donor, three plates held CD4 naive cells, three held CD4 memory, two held CD8 naive and one held CD8 memory.

This clone was found a few times. Its antigen is currently unknown. Method: immunoSEQ multiplex PCR; TCRdb's copy keeps in-frame clones and lacks some. The table includes approximately 350,000 clones, around 67% detected once. Overall study findings and caveats: All-four-donor shared clonotypes had higher generation probabilities than non-shared clonotypes did. Depth of sequencing was expected to influence donor clonotype sharing.

The specimen was memory CD4+ T cells sorted from blood. Subset noted: CD45RA-negative fraction. The source is a man between 25 and 39 years old in good health.

The CDR3 loop is CASSLEGARTGELFF. The CDR3, as DNA: TGCGCCAGCAGCTTGGAGGGGGCGCGAACCGGGGAGCTGTTTTTT. This sequence joins TRBV5-1 and TRBJ2-2; TRBD1 matches at 7 bases. Germline V CDR1 and CDR2: SGHRS, YFSETQ. The V segment lost 0 bases and the J segment 5 bases; nucleotides outside the gene matches: 4. CDR3 length: 15 residues.